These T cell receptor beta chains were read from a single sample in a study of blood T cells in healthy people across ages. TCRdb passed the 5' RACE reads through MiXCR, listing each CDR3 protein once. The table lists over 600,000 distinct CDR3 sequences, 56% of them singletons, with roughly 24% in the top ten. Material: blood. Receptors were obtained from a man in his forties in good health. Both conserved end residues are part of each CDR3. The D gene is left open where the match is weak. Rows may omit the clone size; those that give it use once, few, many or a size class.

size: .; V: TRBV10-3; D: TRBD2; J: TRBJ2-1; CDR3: CAIMTDRTSDRNEQFF; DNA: TGTGCCATCATGACAGATAGGACTAGCGATCGGAATGAGCAGTTCTTC
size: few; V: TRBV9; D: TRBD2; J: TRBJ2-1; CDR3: CASSVVLAGGLDEQFF; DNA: TGTGCCAGCAGCGTAGTACTTGCGGGAGGTTTAGATGAGCAGTTCTTC
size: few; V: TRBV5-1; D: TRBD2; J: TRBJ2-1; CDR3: CASSQELAGVNNEQFF; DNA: TGCGCCAGCAGCCAGGAACTAGCGGGGGTTAACAATGAGCAGTTCTTC
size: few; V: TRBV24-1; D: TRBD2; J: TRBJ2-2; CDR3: CATSDRGVSTGELFF; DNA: TGTGCCACCAGTGACCGGGGGGTGAGCACCGGGGAGCTGTTTTTT
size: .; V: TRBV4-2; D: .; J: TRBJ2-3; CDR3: CASSQELGTQYF; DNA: TGTGCCAGCAGCCAAGAACTCGGTACGCAGTATTTT
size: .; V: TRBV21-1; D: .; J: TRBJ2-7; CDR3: CASIQGWLAGVFYEQYF; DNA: TGTGCCAGCATCCAGGGGTGGCTAGCGGGAGTTTTCTACGAGCAGTACTTC
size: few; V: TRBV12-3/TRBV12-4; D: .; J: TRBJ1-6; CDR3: CASSFETINSPLHF; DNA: TGTGCCAGCAGTTTCGAGACAATTAATTCACCCCTCCACTTT
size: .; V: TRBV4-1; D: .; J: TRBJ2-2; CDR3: CASSLDLRELFF; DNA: TGCGCCAGCAGCTTGGATTTGCGGGAGCTGTTTTTT
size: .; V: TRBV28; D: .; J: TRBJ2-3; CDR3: CASSLGLGGGADTQYF; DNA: TGTGCCAGCAGTTTAGGGTTAGGGGGCGGGGCAGATACGCAGTATTTT
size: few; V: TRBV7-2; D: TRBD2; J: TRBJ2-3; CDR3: CASSLVHGLAGRADTQYF; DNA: TGTGCCAGCAGCTTAGTGCACGGACTAGCGGGGCGTGCAGATACGCAGTATTTT
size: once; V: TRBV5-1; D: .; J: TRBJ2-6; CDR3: CASSRDQRAAGANVLTF; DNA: TGCGCCAGCAGCAGAGACCAGAGGGCGGCCGGGGCCAACGTCCTGACTTTC
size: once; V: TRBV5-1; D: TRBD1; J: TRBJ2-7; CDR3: CASSLSRQGAGEQYF; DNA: TGCGCCAGCAGCTTGAGTCGGCAGGGGGCGGGCGAGCAGTACTTC
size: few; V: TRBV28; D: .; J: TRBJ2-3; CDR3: CASSLLSGPTDTQYF; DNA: TGTGCCAGCAGTTTGCTTTCGGGTCCTACAGATACGCAGTATTTT
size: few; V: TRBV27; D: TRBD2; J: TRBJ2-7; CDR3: CASSISTSGELTYEQYF; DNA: TGTGCCAGCAGCATTTCGACTAGCGGGGAACTAACCTACGAGCAGTACTTC
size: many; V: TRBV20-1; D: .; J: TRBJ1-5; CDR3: CSARDPRVGNQPQHF; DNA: TGCAGTGCTAGAGATCCTAGGGTTGGCAATCAGCCCCAGCATTTT
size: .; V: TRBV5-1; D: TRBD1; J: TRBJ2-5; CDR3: CASSIGTGGETQYF; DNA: TGCGCCAGCAGCATAGGGACAGGAGGGGAGACCCAGTACTTC
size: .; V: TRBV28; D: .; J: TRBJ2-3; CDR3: CASSFPSSGPKADTQYF; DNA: TGTGCCAGCAGTTTCCCCTCCAGCGGCCCTAAGGCAGATACGCAGTATTTT
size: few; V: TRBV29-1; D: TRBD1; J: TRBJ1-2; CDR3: CSVDEGAHYGYTF; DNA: TGCAGCGTTGATGAGGGGGCCCACTATGGCTACACCTTC
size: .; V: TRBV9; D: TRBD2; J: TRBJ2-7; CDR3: CASSEGLDPHNEQYF; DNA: TGTGCCAGCAGCGAGGGACTAGACCCCCACAATGAGCAGTACTTC
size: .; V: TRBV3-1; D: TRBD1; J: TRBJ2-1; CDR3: CASSQTGTGGELQVEQFF; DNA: TGTGCCAGCAGCCAAACTGGGACAGGGGGCGAACTACAAGTTGAGCAGTTCTTC
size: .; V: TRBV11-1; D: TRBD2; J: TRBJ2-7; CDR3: CASSRPYLRLAGVLGEQYF; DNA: TGTGCCAGCAGCCGACCATACTTGAGACTAGCGGGAGTGCTTGGCGAGCAGTACTTC
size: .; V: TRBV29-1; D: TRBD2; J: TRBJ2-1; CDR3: CSKTGLDNEQFF; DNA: TGCAGCAAGACGGGACTAGACAATGAGCAGTTCTTC
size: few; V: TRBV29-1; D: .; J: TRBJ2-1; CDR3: CSVPWGGNAQFF; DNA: TGCAGCGTTCCGTGGGGCGGGAACGCGCAGTTCTTC
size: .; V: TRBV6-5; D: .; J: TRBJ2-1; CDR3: CASGAPEYGQFF; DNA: TGTGCCAGCGGCGCCCCGGAGTATGGGCAGTTCTTC
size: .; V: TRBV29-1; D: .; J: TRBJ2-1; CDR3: CSGWSGGHEQFF; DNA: TGCAGCGGATGGTCTGGGGGGCATGAGCAGTTCTTC
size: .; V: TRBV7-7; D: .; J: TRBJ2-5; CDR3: CASSALGGSTGSETQYF; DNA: TGTGCTAGCAGCGCTCTGGGTGGCAGCACAGGTTCGGAGACCCAGTACTTC
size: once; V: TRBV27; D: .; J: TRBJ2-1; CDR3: CASSRRDGGLGEQFF; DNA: TGTGCCAGCAGCCGCCGGGACGGTGGACTTGGTGAGCAGTTCTTC
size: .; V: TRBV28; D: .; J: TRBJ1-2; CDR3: CASSLRRPDSLGGYTF; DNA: TGTGCCAGCAGTTTAAGGCGGCCGGACAGTTTGGGTGGCTACACCTTC
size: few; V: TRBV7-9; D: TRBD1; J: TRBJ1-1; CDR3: CASSEQGGTEAFF; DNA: TGTGCCAGCAGCGAACAGGGGGGCACTGAAGCTTTCTTT
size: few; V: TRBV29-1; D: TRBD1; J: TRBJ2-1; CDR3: CSVRTGRGIDEQFF; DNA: TGCAGCGTGAGGACAGGGAGAGGTATAGATGAGCAGTTCTTC
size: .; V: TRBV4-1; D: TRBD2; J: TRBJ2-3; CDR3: CASSQDGAGAGTDTQYF; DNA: TGCGCCAGCAGCCAAGACGGGGCGGGAGCGGGGACAGATACGCAGTATTTT
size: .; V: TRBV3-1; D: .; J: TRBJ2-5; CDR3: CASSRGRGRGEETQYF; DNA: TGTGCCAGCAGCCGCGGGCGGGGCAGGGGAGAAGAGACCCAGTACTTC
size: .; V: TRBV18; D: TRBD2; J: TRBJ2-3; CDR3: CASSPSGGQGDTQYF; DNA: TGTGCCAGCTCACCAAGCGGGGGGCAAGGAGATACGCAGTATTTT
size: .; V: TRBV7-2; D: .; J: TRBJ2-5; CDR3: CASSFGSRYREETQYF; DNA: TGTGCCAGCAGCTTTGGTAGCAGATACCGTGAAGAGACCCAGTACTTC
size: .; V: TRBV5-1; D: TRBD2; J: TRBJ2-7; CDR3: CASSLGLAVTYEQYF; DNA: TGCGCCAGCAGCTTGGGACTAGCGGTTACCTACGAGCAGTACTTC
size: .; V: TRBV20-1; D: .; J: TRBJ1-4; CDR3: CSAPNQGLGEKLFF; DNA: TGCAGTGCTCCTAATCAGGGGCTCGGGGAAAAACTGTTTTTT
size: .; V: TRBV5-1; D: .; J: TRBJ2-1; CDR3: CASWGSVGDEQFF; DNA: TGCGCCAGCTGGGGTAGCGTCGGCGATGAGCAGTTCTTC
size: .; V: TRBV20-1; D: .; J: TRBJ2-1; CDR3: CSARAPRRGASDNEQFF; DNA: TGCAGTGCTAGAGCGCCTCGCCGGGGGGCGTCAGACAATGAGCAGTTCTTC
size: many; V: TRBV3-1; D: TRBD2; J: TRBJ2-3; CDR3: CATPPVTSGRFGCTDTQYF; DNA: TGTGCCACCCCCCCGGTTACTAGCGGGAGGTTTGGTTGCACAGATACGCAGTATTTT
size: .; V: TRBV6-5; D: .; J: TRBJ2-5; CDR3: CASSLARTTGRETQYF; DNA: TGTGCCAGCAGTCTCGCACGAACCACAGGGAGGGAGACCCAGTACTTC
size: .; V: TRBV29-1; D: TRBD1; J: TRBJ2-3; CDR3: CSAEGDRNTDTQYF; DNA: TGCAGCGCCGAGGGGGACAGGAACACAGATACGCAGTATTTT
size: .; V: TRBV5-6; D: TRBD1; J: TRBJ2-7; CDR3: CASSRIGVTGSSYEQYF; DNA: TGTGCCAGCAGCCGCATAGGGGTGACAGGGTCTTCCTACGAGCAGTACTTC
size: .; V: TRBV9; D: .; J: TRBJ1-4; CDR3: CASSPSRGRKTDNEKLFF; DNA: TGTGCCAGCAGCCCAAGTAGGGGAAGGAAAACAGATAATGAAAAACTGTTTTTT
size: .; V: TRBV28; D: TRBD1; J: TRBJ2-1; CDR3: CASRAQRQGNYNEQFF; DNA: TGTGCCAGCAGGGCTCAAAGACAGGGGAACTACAATGAGCAGTTCTTC
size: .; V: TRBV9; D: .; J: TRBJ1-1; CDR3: CASSVVPGLEGAAFF; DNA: TGTGCCAGCAGCGTAGTGCCAGGGCTCGAAGGGGCTGCTTTCTTT
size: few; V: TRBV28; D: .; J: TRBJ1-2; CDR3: CASRPGGLSYGYTF; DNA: TGTGCCAGCAGGCCGGGGGGACTTAGCTATGGCTACACCTTC
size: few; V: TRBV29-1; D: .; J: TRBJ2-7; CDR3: CSVEDGESAQYF; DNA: TGCAGCGTTGAAGATGGGGAGAGCGCGCAGTACTTC
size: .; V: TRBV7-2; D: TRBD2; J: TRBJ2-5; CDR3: CASSHGGAGGRETQYF; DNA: TGTGCCAGCAGCCATGGAGGGGCGGGAGGGAGAGAGACCCAGTACTTC
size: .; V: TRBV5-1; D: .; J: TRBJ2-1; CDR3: CASSRGTAYNEQFF; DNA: TGCGCCAGCAGCCGGGGGACAGCCTACAATGAGCAGTTCTTC
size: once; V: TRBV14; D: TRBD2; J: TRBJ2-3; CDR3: CASSQVLAGGSQYF; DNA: TGTGCCAGCAGCCAAGTGCTAGCGGGAGGCTCGCAGTATTTT
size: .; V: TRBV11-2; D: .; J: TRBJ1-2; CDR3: CASPPLGYTF; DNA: TGTGCCAGCCCCCCTCTTGGCTACACCTTC
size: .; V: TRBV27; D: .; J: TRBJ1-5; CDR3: CASSPSSWTLGIQPQHF; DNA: TGTGCCAGCAGCCCTTCATCCTGGACCCTGGGGATTCAGCCCCAGCATTTT